This TCR beta chain was identified in a study of T cells in tuberculosis. Study at large: IGRA-negative adolescents, IGRA-positive adolescents with latent tuberculosis and adults with active tuberculosis formed this South African cohort. Within 7 days of starting treatment, or before, PBMC were stored. Study-wide findings and caveats: Smaller distances to GMM-specific TCRs suggested their expansion in active tuberculosis.

A note on this clone: Its antigen remains unknown.

The CDR3 consists of 17 residues. The ends were cut back, 3 bases at V and 0 bases at J, with 12 bases in the middle. Germline V lookup: CDR1 MNHEY, CDR2 SMNVEV (reference sequence). Stated time point: new active TB diagnosis, blood taken before or within 7 days of starting treatment. Sequencing was performed with immunoSEQ multiplex PCR; in TCRdb, only in-frame clones are kept and a portion is missing. The sample lists about 5,500 clones, around 98% occurring once. This chain joins TRBV27 and TRBJ2-6; a weak D match, TRBD2 (5 bases). This specimen was PBMCs, taken at tuberculosis diagnosis. This TCR was recovered from an adult with tuberculosis. For the CDR3, the DNA is TGTGCCAGCAGTTTGGCGGGTCGACGCTCTGGGGCCAACGTCCTGACTTTC. Residues: CASSLAGRRSGANVLTF.